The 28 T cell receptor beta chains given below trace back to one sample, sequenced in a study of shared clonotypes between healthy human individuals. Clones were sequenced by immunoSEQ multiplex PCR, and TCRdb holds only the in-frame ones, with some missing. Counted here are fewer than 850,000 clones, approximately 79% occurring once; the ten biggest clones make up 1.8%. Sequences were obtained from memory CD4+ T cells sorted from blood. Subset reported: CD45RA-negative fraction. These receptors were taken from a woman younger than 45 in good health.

CDR3 sequence: CASSLSSAGKRDTQYF. The CDR3 DNA reads TGTGCCAGCAGTTTATCGTCGGCAGGAAAGCGGGATACGCAGTATTTT. V is TRBV27 and J is TRBJ2-3; D is perhaps TRBD2 (5 bases). This CDR3 has 16 amino acids. V lost 0 bases and J lost 6, with 16 bases in between. The V gene's germline CDR1 is MNHEY and CDR2 SMNVEV (reference sequence).

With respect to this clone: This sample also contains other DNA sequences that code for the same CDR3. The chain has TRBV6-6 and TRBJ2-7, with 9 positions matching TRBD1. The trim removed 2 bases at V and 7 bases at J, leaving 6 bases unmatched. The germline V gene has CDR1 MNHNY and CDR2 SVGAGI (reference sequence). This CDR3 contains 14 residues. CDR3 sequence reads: CASSYRDRVGEQYF. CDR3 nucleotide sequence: TGTGCCAGCAGTTACCGGGACAGGGTAGGTGAGCAGTACTTC.

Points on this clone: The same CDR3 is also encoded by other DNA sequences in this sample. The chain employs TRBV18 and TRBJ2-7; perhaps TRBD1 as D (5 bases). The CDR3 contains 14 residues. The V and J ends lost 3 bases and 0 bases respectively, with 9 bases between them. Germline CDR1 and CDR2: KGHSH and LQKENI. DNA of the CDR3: TGTGCCAGCTCACCTGACAGCAGCTCCTACGAGCAGTACTTC. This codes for CASSPDSSSYEQYF.

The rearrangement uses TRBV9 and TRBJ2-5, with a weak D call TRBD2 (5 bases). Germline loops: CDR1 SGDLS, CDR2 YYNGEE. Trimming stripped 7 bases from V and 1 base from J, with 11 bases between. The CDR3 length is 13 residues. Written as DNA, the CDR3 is TGTGCCAGCGCCGGACTGCCCCAAGAGACCCAGTACTTC. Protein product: CASAGLPQETQYF.

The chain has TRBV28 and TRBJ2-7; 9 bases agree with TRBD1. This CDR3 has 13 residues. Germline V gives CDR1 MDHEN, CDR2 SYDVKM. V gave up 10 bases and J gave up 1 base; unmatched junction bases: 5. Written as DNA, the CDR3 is TGTGCCACCGCCGGGACAGGGTCCTACGAGCAGTACTTC. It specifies CATAGTGSYEQYF.

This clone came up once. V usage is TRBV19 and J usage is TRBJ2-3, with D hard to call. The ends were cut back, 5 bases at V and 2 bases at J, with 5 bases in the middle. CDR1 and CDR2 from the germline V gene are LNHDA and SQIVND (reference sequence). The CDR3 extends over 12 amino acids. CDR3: CASSGDTDTQYF. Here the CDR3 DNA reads TGTGCCAGTAGTGGTGACACAGATACGCAGTATTTT.

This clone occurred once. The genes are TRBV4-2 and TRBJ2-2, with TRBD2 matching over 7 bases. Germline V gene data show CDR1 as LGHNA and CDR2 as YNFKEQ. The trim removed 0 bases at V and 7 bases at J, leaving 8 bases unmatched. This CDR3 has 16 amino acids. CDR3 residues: CASSQEHQRDIGELFF. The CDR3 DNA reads TGTGCCAGCAGCCAAGAACACCAGCGGGATATCGGGGAGCTGTTTTTT.

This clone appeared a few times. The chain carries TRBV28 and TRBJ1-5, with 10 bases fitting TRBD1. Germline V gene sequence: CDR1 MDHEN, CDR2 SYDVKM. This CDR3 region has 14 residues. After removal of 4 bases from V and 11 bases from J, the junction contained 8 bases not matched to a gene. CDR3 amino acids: CASSSAGTGASQHF. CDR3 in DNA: TGTGCCAGCAGTTCAGCCGGGACAGGGGCGTCCCAGCATTTT.

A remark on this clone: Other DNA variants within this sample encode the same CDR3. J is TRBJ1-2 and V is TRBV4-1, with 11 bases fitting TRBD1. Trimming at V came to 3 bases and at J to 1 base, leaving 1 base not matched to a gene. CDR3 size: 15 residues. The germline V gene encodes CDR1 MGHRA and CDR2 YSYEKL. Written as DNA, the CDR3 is TGCGCCAGCAGCCAGGGACAGGGGGATAACTATGGCTACACCTTC. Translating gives CASSQGQGDNYGYTF.

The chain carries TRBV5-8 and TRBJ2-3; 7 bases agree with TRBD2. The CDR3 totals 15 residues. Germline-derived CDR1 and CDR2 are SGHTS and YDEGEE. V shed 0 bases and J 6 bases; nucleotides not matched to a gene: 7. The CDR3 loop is CASSLAGAGSDTQYF. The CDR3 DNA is TGTGCCAGCAGCTTGGCTGGAGCGGGAAGCGATACGCAGTATTTT.

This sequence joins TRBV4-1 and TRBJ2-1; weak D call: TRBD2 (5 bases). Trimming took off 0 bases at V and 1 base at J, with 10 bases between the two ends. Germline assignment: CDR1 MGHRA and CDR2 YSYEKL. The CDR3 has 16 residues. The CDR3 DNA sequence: TGCGCCAGCAGCCAAGATCCCACTAGGTCCTACAATGAGCAGTTCTTC. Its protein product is CASSQDPTRSYNEQFF.

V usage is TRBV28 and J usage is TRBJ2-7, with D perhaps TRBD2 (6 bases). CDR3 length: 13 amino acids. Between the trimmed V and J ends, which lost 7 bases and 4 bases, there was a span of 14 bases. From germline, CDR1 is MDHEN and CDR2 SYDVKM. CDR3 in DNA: TGTGCCAGCAATGAGAGGAGGGAGTACGAGCAGTACTTC. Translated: CASNERREYEQYF.

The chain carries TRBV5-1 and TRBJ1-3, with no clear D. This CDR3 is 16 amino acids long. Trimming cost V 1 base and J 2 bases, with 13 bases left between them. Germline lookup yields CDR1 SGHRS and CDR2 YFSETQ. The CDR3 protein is CASSLSGPLAGNTIYF. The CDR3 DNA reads TGCGCCAGCAGCTTGTCTGGGCCACTCGCTGGAAACACCATATATTTT. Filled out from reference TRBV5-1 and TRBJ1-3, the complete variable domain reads KAGVTQTPRYLIKTRGQQVTLSCSPISGHRSVSWYQQTPGQGLQFLFEYFSETQRNKGNFPGRFSGRQFSNSRSEMNVSTLELGDSALYLCASSLSGPLAGNTIYFGEGSWLTVV.

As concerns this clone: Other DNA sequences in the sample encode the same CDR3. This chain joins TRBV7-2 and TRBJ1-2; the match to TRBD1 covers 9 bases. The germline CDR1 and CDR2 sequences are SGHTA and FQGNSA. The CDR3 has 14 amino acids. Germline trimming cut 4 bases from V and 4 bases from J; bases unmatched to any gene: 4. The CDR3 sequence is CASSSGQGSYGYTF. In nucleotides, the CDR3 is TGTGCCAGCAGCTCCGGACAGGGGTCCTATGGCTACACCTTC.

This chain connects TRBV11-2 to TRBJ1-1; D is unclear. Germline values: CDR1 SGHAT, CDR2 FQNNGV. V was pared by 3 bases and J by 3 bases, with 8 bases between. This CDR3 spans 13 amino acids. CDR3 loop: CASSLVRDTEAFF. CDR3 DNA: TGTGCCAGCAGCTTGGTTCGGGACACTGAAGCTTTCTTT.

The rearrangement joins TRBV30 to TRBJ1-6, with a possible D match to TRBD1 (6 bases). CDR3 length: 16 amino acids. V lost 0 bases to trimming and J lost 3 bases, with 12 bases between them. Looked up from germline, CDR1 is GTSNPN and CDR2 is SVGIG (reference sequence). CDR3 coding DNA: TGTGCCTGGAGTGTACCGGGGGGCTACTATAATTCACCCCTCCACTTT. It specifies CAWSVPGGYYNSPLHF.

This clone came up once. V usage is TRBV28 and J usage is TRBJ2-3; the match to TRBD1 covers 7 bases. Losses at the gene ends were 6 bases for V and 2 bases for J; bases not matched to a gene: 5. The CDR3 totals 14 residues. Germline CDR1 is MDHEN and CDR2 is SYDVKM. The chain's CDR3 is CASRSDRFTDTQYF. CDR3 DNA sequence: TGTGCCAGCAGATCGGACAGGTTCACAGATACGCAGTATTTT.

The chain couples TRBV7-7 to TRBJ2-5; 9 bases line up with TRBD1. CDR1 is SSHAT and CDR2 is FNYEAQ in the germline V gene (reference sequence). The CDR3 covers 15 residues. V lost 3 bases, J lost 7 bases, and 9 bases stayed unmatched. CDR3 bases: TGTGCCAGCAGCTTGGACACAGGGGGCGCCGGGACCCAGTACTTC. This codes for CASSLDTGGAGTQYF. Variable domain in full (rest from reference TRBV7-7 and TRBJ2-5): GAGVSQSPRYKVTKRGQDVTLRCDPISSHATLYWYQQALGQGPEFLTYFNYEAQPDKSGLPSDRFSAERPEGSISTLTIQRTEQRDSAMYRCASSLDTGGAGTQYFGPGTRLLVL.

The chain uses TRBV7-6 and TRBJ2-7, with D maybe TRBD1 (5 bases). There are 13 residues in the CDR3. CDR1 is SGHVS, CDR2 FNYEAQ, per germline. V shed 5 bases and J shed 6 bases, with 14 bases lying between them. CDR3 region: CASSLVGQGEQYF. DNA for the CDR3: TGTGCCAGCAGCCTGGTTGGCCAGGGCGAGCAGTACTTC.

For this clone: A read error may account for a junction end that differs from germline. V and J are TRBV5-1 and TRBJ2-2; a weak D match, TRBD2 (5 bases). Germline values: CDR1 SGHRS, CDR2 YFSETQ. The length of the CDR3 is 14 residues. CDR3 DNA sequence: TGCGCCAGCAGGTTGGCCCTAGCAGCCGGGGAGCTGTTTTTT. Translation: CASRLALAAGELFF.

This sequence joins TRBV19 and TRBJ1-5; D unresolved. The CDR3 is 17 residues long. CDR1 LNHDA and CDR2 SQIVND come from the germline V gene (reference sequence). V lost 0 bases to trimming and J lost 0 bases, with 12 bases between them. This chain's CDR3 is CASSIDLHTLSNQPQHF. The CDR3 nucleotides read TGTGCCAGTAGTATAGATCTTCACACGCTTAGCAATCAGCCCCAGCATTTT.

CDR3 nucleotide sequence: TGTGCCAGCAGCCCCGACAGGGGGGGTGAAAAACTGTTTTTT. Protein: CASSPDRGGEKLFF. The genes are TRBV4-2 and TRBJ1-4; 9 bases agree with TRBD1. V shed 4 bases and J 7 bases; nucleotides not matched to a gene: 4. Per germline, CDR1 LGHNA and CDR2 YNFKEQ. This CDR3 is built from 14 residues.

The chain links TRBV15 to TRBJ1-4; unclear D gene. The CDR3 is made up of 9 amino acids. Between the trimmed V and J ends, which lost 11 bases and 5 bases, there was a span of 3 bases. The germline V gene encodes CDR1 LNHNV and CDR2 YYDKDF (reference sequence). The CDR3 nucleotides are TGTGCCGGGAATGAAAAACTGTTTTTT. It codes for CAGNEKLFF.

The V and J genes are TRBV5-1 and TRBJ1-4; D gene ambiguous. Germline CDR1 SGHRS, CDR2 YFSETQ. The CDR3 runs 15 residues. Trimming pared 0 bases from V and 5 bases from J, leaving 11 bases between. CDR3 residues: CASSLVGAENEKLFF. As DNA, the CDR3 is TGCGCCAGCAGCTTGGTCGGAGCAGAGAATGAAAAACTGTTTTTT.

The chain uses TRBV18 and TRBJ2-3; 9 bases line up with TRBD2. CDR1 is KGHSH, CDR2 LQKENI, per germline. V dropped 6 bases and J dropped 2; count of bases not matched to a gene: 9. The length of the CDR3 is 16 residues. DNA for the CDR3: TGTGCCAGCTCGCCGCGACTAGCGGAAATCACAGATACGCAGTATTTT. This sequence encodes CASSPRLAEITDTQYF.

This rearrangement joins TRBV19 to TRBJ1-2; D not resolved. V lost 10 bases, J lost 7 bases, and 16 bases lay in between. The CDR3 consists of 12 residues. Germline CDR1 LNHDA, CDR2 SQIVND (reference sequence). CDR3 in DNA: TGTGCCACCTCGGAACTCGGTTTTGGCTACACCTTC. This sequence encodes CATSELGFGYTF.

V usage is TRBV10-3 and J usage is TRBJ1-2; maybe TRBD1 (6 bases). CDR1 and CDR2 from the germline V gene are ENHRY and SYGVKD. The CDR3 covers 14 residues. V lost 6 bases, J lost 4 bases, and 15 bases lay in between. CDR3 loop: CAIRPGELVYGYTF. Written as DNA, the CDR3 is TGTGCCATCAGACCAGGGGAATTGGTCTATGGCTACACCTTC.

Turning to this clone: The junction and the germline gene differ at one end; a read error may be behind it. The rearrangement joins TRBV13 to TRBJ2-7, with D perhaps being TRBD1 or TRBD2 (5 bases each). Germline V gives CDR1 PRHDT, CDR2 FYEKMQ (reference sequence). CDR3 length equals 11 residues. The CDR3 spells CASRHGGSPHF. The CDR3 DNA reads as TGTGCCAGCAGGCATGGGGGTAGTCCGCACTTC.